The rows below give T cell receptor beta chains drawn from one sample of a study of blood T cell repertoires in COVID-19. The assay was immunoSEQ multiplex PCR, and TCRdb's table has in-frame clones only and misses some. The sample has about 220,000 clones, about four fifths seen once. Material for sequencing was PBMCs or T cells enriched from blood (not recorded which). These receptors all stem from a woman aged 40 to 49 with acute COVID-19. The CDR3 runs from the conserved cysteine through the conserved F or W. D genes are given only for firm matches. Part of the rows lack a size; the others show once, few, many or a class for expanded clones.

j_call v_call clone_size d_call cdr3_length cdr3_aa cdr3_nt
TRBJ1-1 TRBV6-5 - - 13 CASTRQANTEAFF TGTGCCAGCACTCGACAGGCTAACACTGAAGCTTTCTTT
TRBJ1-1 TRBV19 - - 15 CASSIPSAGNTEAFF TGTGCCAGTAGTATCCCCTCGGCAGGGAACACTGAAGCTTTCTTT
TRBJ2-3 TRBV10-1 - TRBD2 14 CATAPGLGTDTQYF TGCGCCACCGCGCCGGGACTAGGCACAGATACGCAGTATTTT
TRBJ1-2 TRBV6-5 few TRBD1 13 CASAQGADYGYTF TGTGCCAGCGCCCAGGGGGCCGACTATGGCTACACCTTC
TRBJ2-2 TRBV2 - - 16 CASSGEGGANTGELFF TGTGCCAGCAGTGGTGAGGGTGGAGCGAACACCGGGGAGCTGTTTTTT
TRBJ2-7 TRBV3-1/TRBV3-2 - TRBD2 19 CASSQDDLFKRDRNYEQYF TGTGCCAGCAGCCAAGATGATTTGTTTAAGCGGGACCGCAACTACGAGCAGTACTTC
TRBJ1-2 TRBV21-1 - - 15 CASSRKGPSNYGYTF TGTGCCAGCAGCCGAAAGGGGCCGTCTAACTATGGCTACACCTTC
TRBJ1-1 TRBV12-3/TRBV12-4 - - 11 CASVMNTEAFF TGTGCCAGCGTCATGAACACTGAAGCTTTCTTT
TRBJ2-2 TRBV4-2 - - 15 CASSQDTGPAGELFF TGTGCCAGCAGCCAAGATACAGGTCCCGCCGGGGAGCTGTTTTTT
TRBJ2-1 TRBV5-6 - - 14 CASSWSDYRHEQFF TGTGCCAGCAGCTGGTCGGACTACCGACATGAGCAGTTCTTC
TRBJ1-3 TRBV30 - - 15 CAWSPSRGAGNTIYF TGTGCCTGGAGTCCATCAAGGGGTGCCGGAAACACCATATATTTT
TRBJ2-1 TRBV6-5 - - 12 CASSQQYNEQFF TGTGCCAGCAGTCAACAGTACAATGAGCAGTTCTTC
TRBJ2-7 TRBV5-6 - TRBD2 14 CASSLREAPYEQYF TGTGCCAGCAGCTTGCGGGAGGCCCCCTACGAGCAGTACTTC
TRBJ2-2 TRBV3-1/TRBV3-2 - - 18 CASSQHPPEGEGLGELFF TGTGCCAGCAGCCAACACCCTCCCGAGGGGGAAGGGCTTGGGGAGCTGTTTTTT
TRBJ2-7 TRBV7-6 - TRBD1 14 CASSLDSGGYEQYF TGTGCCAGCAGCTTAGATTCAGGGGGCTACGAGCAGTACTTC
TRBJ2-3 TRBV5-4 - TRBD2 16 CASSSAVAGVRNTQYF TGTGCCAGCAGCTCGGCCGTAGCGGGAGTGAGAAATACGCAGTATTTT
TRBJ2-1 TRBV7-6 - - 14 CASSFPGLHNEQFF TGTGCCAGCAGCTTCCCGGGACTTCACAATGAGCAGTTCTTC
TRBJ2-7 TRBV11-2 many - 16 CASSPLARMTDYEQYF TGTGCCAGCAGCCCACTCGCACGGATGACAGACTACGAGCAGTACTTC
TRBJ2-3 TRBV27 - - 13 CASSPSLPYTQYF TGTGCCAGCAGTCCAAGCCTACCTTATACGCAGTATTTT
TRBJ1-2 TRBV12-3/TRBV12-4 once - 13 CASRPDSHYGYTF TGTGCCAGCAGACCGGACAGCCACTATGGCTACACCTTC
TRBJ1-1 TRBV9 - TRBD1 15 CASSPRQGTNTEAFF TGTGCCAGCAGCCCCCGACAGGGGACGAACACTGAAGCTTTCTTT
TRBJ2-7 TRBV24-1 - TRBD2 18 CATSDSASGGRMSHEQYF TGTGCCACCAGTGATTCGGCTAGCGGGGGCCGAATGTCCCACGAGCAGTACTTC
TRBJ2-3 TRBV9 - TRBD2 16 CASSVVGTSVQDTQYF TGTGCCAGCAGCGTAGTCGGGACTAGCGTGCAAGATACGCAGTATTTT
TRBJ2-7 TRBV4-1 - TRBD2 16 CASSLGGTSGSYEQYF TGCGCCAGCAGCCTAGGAGGGACTAGCGGCTCCTACGAGCAGTACTTC
TRBJ2-3 TRBV11-3 - TRBD2 17 CASSKSGLAGGTDTQYF TGTGCCAGCAGCAAAAGCGGTCTAGCGGGGGGCACAGATACGCAGTATTTT
TRBJ2-5 TRBV19 - - 17 CASSIDSGGTGTETQYF TGTGCCAGTAGTATAGATTCTGGCGGTACAGGGACAGAGACCCAGTACTTC
TRBJ1-1 TRBV5-1 - - 14 CASSFLGGATEAFF TGCGCCAGCAGCTTCCTAGGGGGGGCCACTGAAGCTTTCTTT
TRBJ2-7 TRBV3-1/TRBV3-2 - TRBD2 17 CASSRMLLRRGGIEQYF TGTGCCAGCAGCCGAATGCTCCTTCGGCGGGGGGGCATTGAGCAGTACTTC
TRBJ1-2 TRBV15 once - 15 CATSRESGLTGGYTF TGTGCCACCAGCAGAGAATCTGGACTTACGGGTGGCTACACCTTC
TRBJ2-3 TRBV27 few TRBD2 16 CASSLGLAGGRDTQYF TGTGCCAGCAGTTTAGGTCTAGCGGGAGGTAGGGATACGCAGTATTTT
TRBJ2-1 TRBV11-3 - - 13 CASSLVSDNEQFF TGTGCCAGCAGCTTAGTATCGGACAATGAGCAGTTCTTC